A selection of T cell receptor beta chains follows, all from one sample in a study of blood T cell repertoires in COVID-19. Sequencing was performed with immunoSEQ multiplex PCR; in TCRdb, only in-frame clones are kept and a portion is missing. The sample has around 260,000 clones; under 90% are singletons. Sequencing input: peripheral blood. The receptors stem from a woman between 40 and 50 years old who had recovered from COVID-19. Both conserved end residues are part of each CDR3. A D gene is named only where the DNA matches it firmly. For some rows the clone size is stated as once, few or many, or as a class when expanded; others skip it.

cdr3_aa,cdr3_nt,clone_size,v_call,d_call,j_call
CASQGQGNTEAFF,TGTGCCAGCCAAGGGCAGGGGAACACTGAAGCTTTCTTT,-,TRBV7-9,-,TRBJ1-1
CAWSRTSGKEDIQYF,TGTGCCTGGAGTCGGACTAGCGGGAAAGAAGACATTCAGTACTTC,once,TRBV30,TRBD2,TRBJ2-4
CASSYSSGLYSPLHF,TGTGCCAGCAGTTACTCCTCGGGTCTTTATTCACCCCTCCACTTT,-,TRBV6-2/TRBV6-3,-,TRBJ1-6
CASRLQGRETQYF,TGTGCCAGCAGGCTACAGGGCCGGGAGACCCAGTACTTC,-,TRBV28,-,TRBJ2-5
CASSLVMGLAGSLGEQFF,TGCGCCAGCAGCTTGGTTATGGGACTAGCGGGAAGTCTTGGTGAGCAGTTCTTC,-,TRBV5-1,TRBD2,TRBJ2-1
CASSLSAAGNTIYF,TGTGCCAGCAGCCTGTCAGCGGCTGGAAACACCATATATTTT,-,TRBV7-9,-,TRBJ1-3
CASSAGGGAEDYGYTF,TGTGCCAGCAGCGCGGGAGGGGGGGCTGAGGACTATGGCTACACCTTC,-,TRBV9,-,TRBJ1-2
CASRGGLAGGETQYF,TGTGCCAGCAGGGGGGGACTAGCGGGAGGAGAGACCCAGTACTTC,-,TRBV28,TRBD2,TRBJ2-5
CASSPIIGLLTGGLGELFF,TGTGCCAGTAGTCCCATCATCGGCCTTTTGACAGGGGGCTTAGGGGAGCTGTTTTTT,-,TRBV19,TRBD1,TRBJ2-2
CASSKDLAEGSYEQYF,TGTGCCAGCAGCAAGGACCTAGCGGAGGGGTCCTACGAGCAGTACTTC,-,TRBV21-1,-,TRBJ2-7
CASSQSGLLQETQYF,TGTGCCAGCAGCCAATCGGGACTCCTACAAGAGACCCAGTACTTC,-,TRBV6-5,-,TRBJ2-5
CAWSGRGSHEQFF,TGTGCCTGGAGTGGACGGGGATCCCATGAGCAGTTCTTC,-,TRBV30,-,TRBJ2-1
CASSEGDRSVETQYF,TGTGCCAGCAGTGAGGGGGACAGGTCGGTAGAGACCCAGTACTTC,-,TRBV6-1,TRBD1,TRBJ2-5
CASSLDYLIQETQYF,TGTGCCAGCAGCTTGGACTACTTGATCCAAGAGACCCAGTACTTC,-,TRBV6-5,-,TRBJ2-5
CASSFYAGGGTGELFF,TGTGCCAGCAGCTTTTATGCGGGAGGAGGGACCGGGGAGCTGTTTTTT,-,TRBV7-2,TRBD2,TRBJ2-2
CSASGQGGQFAQPQHF,TGCAGTGCTAGTGGTCAGGGGGGTCAATTCGCTCAGCCCCAGCATTTT,-,TRBV20-1,TRBD1,TRBJ1-5
CASSPTRWDSSYNEQFF,TGTGCCAGCAGCCCTACTCGCTGGGACAGCTCCTACAATGAGCAGTTCTTC,-,TRBV11-2,TRBD1,TRBJ2-1
CASSERTGASLRTYTF,TGTGCCAGCAGCGAAAGGACAGGGGCAAGTCTGAGAACCTACACCTTC,-,TRBV6-1,TRBD1,TRBJ1-2
CASSLGQGQETQYF,TGTGCCAGCTCACTAGGACAGGGACAAGAGACCCAGTACTTC,-,TRBV18,TRBD1,TRBJ2-5
CASSRHGSSSYEQYF,TGTGCCAGCAGCCGACACGGATCGAGCTCCTACGAGCAGTACTTC,-,TRBV6-4,-,TRBJ2-7
CASSVREGSYEQYF,TGTGCCAGCAGCGTTCGGGAGGGCTCCTACGAGCAGTACTTC,few,TRBV7-9,TRBD2,TRBJ2-7
CASFPWGQGANTEAFF,TGTGCCAGCTTTCCATGGGGACAGGGGGCGAACACTGAAGCTTTCTTT,few,TRBV28,TRBD1,TRBJ1-1
CASSIVGSSTYNEQFF,TGTGCCAGTAGTATCGTTGGGAGTTCGACCTACAATGAGCAGTTCTTC,-,TRBV19,-,TRBJ2-1
CASSLVSAPHKYF,TGTGCCAGCAGCTTGGTCAGCGCGCCACACAAGTATTTT,-,TRBV5-4,-,TRBJ2-3
CASSLWASTDMNTGELFF,TGTGCCAGCAGTTTATGGGCTAGCACAGACATGAACACCGGGGAGCTGTTTTTT,-,TRBV27,-,TRBJ2-2
CASSLGGQIYGYTF,TGTGCCAGCAGCTTAGGAGGACAGATCTATGGCTACACCTTC,-,TRBV7-9,-,TRBJ1-2
CASSPGREQYNEQFF,TGTGCCAGCAGTCCGGGGAGGGAACAATACAATGAGCAGTTCTTC,once,TRBV28,TRBD2,TRBJ2-1
CATSDLGPGSTDTQYF,TGTGCCACCAGTGATTTGGGTCCAGGTAGCACAGATACGCAGTATTTT,-,TRBV24-1,-,TRBJ2-3
CASSKTGQAYEQYF,TGTGCCAGCAGTAAAACGGGACAAGCCTACGAGCAGTACTTC,-,TRBV6-5,-,TRBJ2-7
CASSQIGGVQEETQYF,TGTGCCAGCAGCCAGATCGGGGGAGTTCAGGAAGAGACCCAGTACTTC,-,TRBV3-1/TRBV3-2,-,TRBJ2-5
CASSTQGARNTEAFF,TGTGCCAGCAGTACCCAGGGGGCCAGGAACACTGAAGCTTTCTTT,-,TRBV28,TRBD1,TRBJ1-1
CASSPVDSSNSNQPQHF,TGTGCCAGCAGTCCCGTGGATAGCTCGAATAGCAATCAGCCCCAGCATTTT,-,TRBV28,-,TRBJ1-5
CASSFFRGWYEQYF,TGTGCCAGCAGCTTTTTCAGGGGGTGGTACGAGCAGTACTTC,-,TRBV5-5,TRBD1,TRBJ2-7
CASSIYSNNEQFF,TGTGCCAGTAGTATTTACAGCAACAATGAGCAGTTCTTC,-,TRBV19,-,TRBJ2-1
CASSPDRVNSPLHF,TGTGCCAGCAGTCCCGACAGGGTGAATTCACCCCTCCACTTT,-,TRBV27,TRBD1,TRBJ1-6
CASSATGGEQFF,TGTGCCAGCAGCGCGACGGGGGGCGAGCAGTTCTTC,-,TRBV9,-,TRBJ2-1
CASSLKGGMQETQYF,TGTGCCAGCAGCTTAAAAGGGGGAATGCAAGAGACCCAGTACTTC,-,TRBV5-5,-,TRBJ2-5
CAISERREAPNEQFF,TGTGCCATCAGTGAAAGGAGGGAGGCGCCCAATGAGCAGTTCTTC,-,TRBV10-3,-,TRBJ2-1
CASSSTGGAGYGYTF,TGTGCCAGCAGCTCCACAGGGGGCGCGGGCTATGGCTACACCTTC,-,TRBV7-2,TRBD1,TRBJ1-2
CASSQTGLWVAEAFF,TGTGCCAGCAGCCAGACAGGGCTATGGGTCGCTGAAGCTTTCTTT,-,TRBV3-1/TRBV3-2,TRBD1,TRBJ1-1
CATRQGIINTGELFF,TGTGCCACTCGCCAGGGCATTATAAACACCGGGGAGCTGTTTTTT,-,TRBV28,-,TRBJ2-2
CASSYSGDSNFYGYTF,TGTGCCAGCAGTTACTCGGGCGACAGTAATTTCTATGGCTACACCTTC,-,TRBV6-5,-,TRBJ1-2
CASSIVRDRATDTQYF,TGTGCCAGTAGTATTGTTCGGGACAGAGCCACAGATACGCAGTATTTT,-,TRBV19,TRBD1,TRBJ2-3
CASSLTGGNEQYF,TGTGCCAGCAGTTTAACAGGGGGCAACGAGCAGTACTTC,-,TRBV28,TRBD1,TRBJ2-7
CASSPNKGNNEQFF,TGTGCCAGCTCACCAAACAAGGGGAACAATGAGCAGTTCTTC,once,TRBV18,-,TRBJ2-1
CASSLKGRGLTYEQYF,TGTGCCAGCTCACTCAAGGGCAGGGGGCTTACCTACGAGCAGTACTTC,-,TRBV18,TRBD1,TRBJ2-7